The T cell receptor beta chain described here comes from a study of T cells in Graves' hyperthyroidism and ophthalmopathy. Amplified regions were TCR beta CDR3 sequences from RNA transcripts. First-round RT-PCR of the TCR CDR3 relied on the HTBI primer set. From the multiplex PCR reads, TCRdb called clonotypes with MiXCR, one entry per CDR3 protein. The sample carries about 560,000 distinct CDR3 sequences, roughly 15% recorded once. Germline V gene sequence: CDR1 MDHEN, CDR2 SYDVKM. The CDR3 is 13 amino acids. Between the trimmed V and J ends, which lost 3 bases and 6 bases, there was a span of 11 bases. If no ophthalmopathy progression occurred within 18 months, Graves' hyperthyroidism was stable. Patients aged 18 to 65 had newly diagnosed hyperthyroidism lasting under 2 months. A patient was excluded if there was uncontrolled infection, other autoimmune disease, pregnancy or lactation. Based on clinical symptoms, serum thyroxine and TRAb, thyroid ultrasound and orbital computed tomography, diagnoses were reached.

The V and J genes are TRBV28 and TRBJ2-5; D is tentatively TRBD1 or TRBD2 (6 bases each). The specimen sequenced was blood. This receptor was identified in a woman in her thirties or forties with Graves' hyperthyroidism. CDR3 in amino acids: CASSLGGPKTQYF. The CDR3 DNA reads TGTGCCAGCAGTTTGGGGGGCCCAAAGACCCAGTACTTC.